This T cell receptor (beta chain) came from a study of cytomegalovirus exposure and HLA in healthy donors (dated by TCRdb to the late 2010s). Background for the entire study: An earlier analysis of approximately 550 of the donors reported 250 to 300 Gb of sequence data and 120 million or so unique TCR beta sequences from 150 million to 200 million T cells. High-throughput TCR immunosequencing, statistical association of individual TCRs with disease status, and machine learning were combined to predict cytomegalovirus infection status. Every discovery cohort repertoire had been produced on one sequencing platform. Typing coverage varied by locus: roughly 620-640 donors for A, B, C, DRB1 and DQB1; roughly 500 for DQA1; more than 600 for DPA1; some 470 for DPB1. A later analysis re-analyzed previously published TCR beta repertoires from roughly 690 donors and added high-resolution HLA genotyping to study TCR occurrence patterns. Of the 300 to 450 genotyped donors, roughly 80% fell in the genetic ancestry cluster associated with self-reported Caucasian donors. Donor age, sex, ethnicity and CMV serostatus were compiled together with the repertoire data. The T cell repertoires of 700 or so subjects were profiled by immunosequencing and related to cytomegalovirus serostatus. Roughly 300 gigabases of sequencing data and roughly 81 million unique TCR sequences made up an early release that covered several hundred HLA-typed donors. A separate validation cohort of 100 to 150 different subjects was used in addition to the roughly 700-subject first cohort. Four or five DR-DQ haplotypes were handled as single units for association and clustering because linkage in the cohort was strong. HLA typing included class I and class II loci at four-digit resolution. Across roughly 420 genotyped donors of the cohort, an average of 235,054 unique TCR beta nucleotide sequences per donor were sequenced, and roughly a sixth of those sequences were non-productive. An earlier analysis of fewer than 700 of the donors applied high-throughput TCR beta sequencing to assess whether each TCR beta V gene segment acted as functional or pseudogenic. A later genetic analysis took genome-wide SNP genotypes for about three fifths of the roughly 670 donors and used that subset as a discovery cohort. The study was designed to test whether signatures of past pathogen exposure could be identified by cataloging public T cell receptors. Rather than using new phenotypic data, the later analysis identified candidate immune exposures from TCR beta sequences and from how often those sequences occurred across donors. Overall study results and their limits: In an earlier analysis of more than 500 of the donors, most TCR beta V segments appeared in productive rearrangements about 90% or about 30% of the time, broadly matching IMGT annotations. The classifier was reported to diagnose cytomegalovirus status with high specificity and sensitivity in both the original cohort and the validation cohort. A later analysis found that TCR association rates varied across HLA loci, with DRB1 alleles showing the most associated TCRs and HLA-C alleles the fewest. A later analysis reported that several top co-occurrence clusters appeared linked to parvovirus B19, influenza, CMV and Epstein-Barr virus. Compared with equally common non-associated chains, HLA-associated TCR beta chains in a later analysis were more clonally expanded and had lower generation probabilities. The only immune exposure information available for the cohort was CMV serostatus. Strong co-occurrence of HLA alleles, especially DR and DQ, made assigning TCR associations to individual alleles difficult. A group of highly shared sequence variants was considered likely to be a technical artifact of the sequencing pipeline. Compared with the roughly 700-donor mean, donors in an Asian-associated ancestry cluster had fewer N-insertions in productive TCRs, according to a later genetic analysis. Most TCR sequences were observed very rarely across donors, whereas some public TCRs were present in many individuals. A later analysis found that most CMV-associated TCR beta chains appeared HLA-restricted, with HLA associations seemingly driven largely by CMV exposure. Because HLA typing was missing for some donors at each locus, association tests included only the typed subset. The earlier analysis of approximately 590 of the donors excluded 15 to 20 rarely observed V segments, including chromosome 9 orphons, because counts were too low. The study listed 150 to 200 TCR beta chains as associated with cytomegalovirus. In a later analysis, around 17,000 TCR beta sequences were associated with specific HLA alleles at a false discovery rate of 0.05. In vitro tests confirmed that a few of the cytomegalovirus-associated TCR beta chains recognize cytomegalovirus antigens. V-gene and J-gene trimming of TCR beta chains was associated with a missense DCLRE1C variant in a later genetic analysis, and the association was replicated in an independent cohort. Correlated functional status among segregating V segments might be attributable to linkage disequilibrium, but an unknown experimental factor could not be ruled out. In this cohort, only TCR beta chains were sequenced, and detectable features were limited by the absence of alpha or paired-chain data. The presence/absence analyses assumed that sequencing depth was roughly uniform across donors, and that assumption may not be true. A further reported finding was that TCR beta sequences accurately predicted the HLA-A and HLA-B alleles for most subjects in the first cohort. It was suggested by the authors that the approach could potentially be generalized to other disease states and immunological phenotypes. Some IMGT-functional V segments, including TRBV6-2 and TRBV6-3, could not be told apart with the 87-base-pair reads, so those segments were excluded.

On this clone itself: What antigen it recognizes has not been identified. The input lacks base qualities; no much larger clone sits a single base away.

Library generation was performed with the immunoSEQ multiplex PCR assay. For the multiplex PCR, a mixture combining 60 forward primers for TCR Vbeta segments and 13 reverse primers for TCR Jbeta segments was used. Amplification of the CDR3 region of rearranged TCR beta genes was performed with a multiplex PCR assay on genomic DNA. The amplified TCR beta libraries were sequenced on the Illumina HiSeq System as 87-base-pair reads. The authors' analysis ran thus. Across the 700 or so repertoires, a later analysis counted approximately 75 million unique TCR beta chains, around 10 million of which were shared by at least two donors. To remove PCR and sequencing errors, raw reads were error-corrected and collapsed into unique sequences using a nearest-neighbor algorithm that merged closely related sequences. To assign V, D and J gene segments, CDR3 sequences were aligned to IMGT reference sequences. For a sequence to be retained, a match of at least six nucleotides to both a V gene segment and a J gene segment was required. A rearrangement was called productive if the CDR3 had no stop codons and remained in frame with V and J, and every other rearrangement was called non-productive. CDR3 was defined by IMGT convention, running from the second conserved V-encoded cysteine to the conserved J-encoded phenylalanine. The earlier analysis of 587 of the donors excluded any sequence lacking an unambiguous match to a single V gene segment. An earlier analysis of about 600 of the donors called V segments functional above 56.7% productive rearrangements and segregating when the between-donor standard deviation exceeded 5%. To diagnose cytomegalovirus status from the catalog of TCR beta chain sequences, a statistical classification framework was built. In a later analysis, V and J genes were assigned by comparing TCR nucleotide sequences against IMGT/GENE-DB human TR gene sequences. A later analysis assigned CDR3 sequences and most-parsimonious VDJ recombination scenarios with the TCRdist pipeline. In a later analysis, each TCR beta chain was defined by its CDR3 amino acid sequence together with its V-gene family, and reads without a unique V-gene family were excluded. A later analysis removed roughly 590 highly shared, low-generation-probability nucleotide sequences to deal with suspected cross-contamination and a sequencing artifact. In a later analysis, a clonal expansion index for each public chain was calculated from normalized within-repertoire ranks of inferred template counts. In a later analysis, generation probabilities were computed with a VDJ recombination model fitted to out-of-frame rearrangements, and the resulting probabilities were checked against IGoR. Hypergeometric tests were used in a later analysis to score TCR-TCR, TCR-HLA and TCR-CMV co-occurrence, with a repertoire-size bias correction applied to the TCR pairs. False discovery rates were estimated in a later analysis by permuting HLA or CMV assignments 20 times. In a later analysis, co-occurring TCRs were grouped using DBSCAN, and TCRdist sequence similarity was added for clustering within HLA-allele-positive subsets. Repertoires with fewer than 30,000 or more than 120,000 public chains, plus five repertoires with anomalous nucleotide sharing, were excluded from co-occurrence clustering. TCRdb re-hosts the immuneACCESS table, in-frame sequences only. Its copies lack some clones; in the studies checked, an unresolved V gene accounts for under half of them, and the cause for the rest is not known. That table gives V, J and clone size, and the DNA gave D and trimming. Recorded for this sample are 150,000 to 200,000 clones; around three quarters of them occurred a single time. Of the sample, 3% to 4% falls within the top ten clones.

The cohort was made up of 666 healthy bone marrow donors. At the time of sampling, all cohort members were nominally healthy, though unrecorded immune exposures were likely present. The donor tested CMV seronegative, placing the donor among the 350 or so seronegative members of the cohort. A peripheral blood sample was provided by each donor, and peripheral blood mononuclear cells were used for TCR beta sequencing. Genomic DNA extraction from the blood cell samples was performed with the Qiagen DNeasy Blood Extraction Kit. The CDR3 measures 17 amino acids from cysteine to phenylalanine. The retained sequence is limited to the CDR3, 51 bases, with the frame set at the first base. Trimming accounts for 3 bases at V and 0 bases at J, while the number of junction bases matched to no gene is 5. Taken from the germline V gene, the CDR1 and CDR2 loops are SGHDT and YYEEEE.

The origin of this receptor is a male donor in good health and CMV-seronegative. Input material: PBMCs. Recombination connected TRBV5-6 to TRBJ2-7; 14 bases in between match TRBD2. The CDR3 reads CASSSGLAGANSYEQYF. The nucleotide sequence is given as TGTGCCAGCAGCTCGGGACTAGCGGGGGCTAACTCCTACGAGCAGTACTTC.